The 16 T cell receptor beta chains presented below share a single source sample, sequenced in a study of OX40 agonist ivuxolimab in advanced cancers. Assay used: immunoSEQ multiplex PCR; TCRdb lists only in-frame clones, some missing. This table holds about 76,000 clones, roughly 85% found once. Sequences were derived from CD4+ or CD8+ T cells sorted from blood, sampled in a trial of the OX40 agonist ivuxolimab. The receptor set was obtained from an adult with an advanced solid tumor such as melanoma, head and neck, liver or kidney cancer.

The CDR3 bases are TGTGCCAGCGCCGGGCAGAGGATCTCCTACGAGCAGTACTTC. Translating it yields CASAGQRISYEQYF. The genes are TRBV27 and TRBJ2-7, with D uncertain. V was clipped by 8 bases and J by 0 bases, with 14 bases between them. Germline CDR1 reads MNHEY; CDR2 reads SMNVEV (reference sequence). The CDR3 has 14 residues.

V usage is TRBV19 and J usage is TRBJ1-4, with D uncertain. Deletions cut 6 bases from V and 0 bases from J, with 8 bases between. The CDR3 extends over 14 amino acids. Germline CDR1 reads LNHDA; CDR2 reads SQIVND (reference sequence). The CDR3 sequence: CASRVYATNEKLFF. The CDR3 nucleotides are TGTGCCAGTAGGGTTTATGCAACTAATGAAAAACTGTTTTTT.

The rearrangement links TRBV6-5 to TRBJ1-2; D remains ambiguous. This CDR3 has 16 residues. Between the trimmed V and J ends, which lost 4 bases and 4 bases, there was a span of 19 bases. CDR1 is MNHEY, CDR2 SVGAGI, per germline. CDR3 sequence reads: CASSSSGGRLGYGYTF. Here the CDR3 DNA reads TGTGCCAGCAGTTCTTCCGGCGGACGGTTGGGCTATGGCTACACCTTC.

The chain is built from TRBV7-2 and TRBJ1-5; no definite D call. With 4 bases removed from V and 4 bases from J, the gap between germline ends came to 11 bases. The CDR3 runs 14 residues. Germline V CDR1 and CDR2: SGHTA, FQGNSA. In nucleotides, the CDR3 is TGTGCCAGCAGCTCCCGGTTGGGTAATCAGCCCCAGCATTTT. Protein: CASSSRLGNQPQHF.

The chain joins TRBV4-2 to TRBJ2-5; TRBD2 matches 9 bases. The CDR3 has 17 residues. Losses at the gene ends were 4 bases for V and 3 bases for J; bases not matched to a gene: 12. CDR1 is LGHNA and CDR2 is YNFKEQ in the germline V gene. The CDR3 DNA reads TGTGCCAGCAGCCGGGGACTAGCCGGTGGTAAGGAAGAGACCCAGTACTTC. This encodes CASSRGLAGGKEETQYF.

The CDR3 here is CASSFSGGAPVKNIQYF. The CDR3 region has the DNA TGTGCCAGCAGCTTTAGCGGGGGGGCCCCAGTCAAAAACATTCAGTACTTC. The chain employs TRBV7-9 and TRBJ2-4; 11 bases map to TRBD2. V lost 3 bases and J lost 3; bases outside the gene matches: 7. The CDR3 loop spans 17 amino acids. Germline CDR1 SEHNR, CDR2 FQNEAQ (reference sequence).

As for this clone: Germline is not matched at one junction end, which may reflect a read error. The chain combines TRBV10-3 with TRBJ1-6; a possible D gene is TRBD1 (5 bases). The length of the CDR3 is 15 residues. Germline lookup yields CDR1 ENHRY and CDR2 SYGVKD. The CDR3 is CASSEGSSYNSPLHF. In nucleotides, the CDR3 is TGTGCCAGCAGTGAGGGGAGCTCCTATAATTCACCCCTCCACTTT.

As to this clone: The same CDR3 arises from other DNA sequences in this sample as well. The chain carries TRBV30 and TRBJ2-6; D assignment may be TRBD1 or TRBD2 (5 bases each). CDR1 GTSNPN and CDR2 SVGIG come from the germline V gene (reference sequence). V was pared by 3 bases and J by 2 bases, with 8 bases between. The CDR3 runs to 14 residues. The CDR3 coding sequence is TGTGCCTGGAGCCCGGGACCTGGGGCCAACGTCCTGACTTTC. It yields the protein CAWSPGPGANVLTF.

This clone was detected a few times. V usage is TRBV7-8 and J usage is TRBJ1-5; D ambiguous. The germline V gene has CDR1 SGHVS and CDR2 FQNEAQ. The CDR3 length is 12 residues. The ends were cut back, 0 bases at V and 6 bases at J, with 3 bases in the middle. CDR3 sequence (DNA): TGTGCCAGCAGCTTAGCGGGTCAGCCCCAGCATTTT. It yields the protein CASSLAGQPQHF.

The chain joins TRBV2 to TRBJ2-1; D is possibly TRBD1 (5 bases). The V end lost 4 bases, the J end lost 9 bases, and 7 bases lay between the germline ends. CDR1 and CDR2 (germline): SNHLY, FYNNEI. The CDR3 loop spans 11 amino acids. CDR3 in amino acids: CASSGQSEQFF. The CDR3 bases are TGTGCCAGCAGTGGACAGAGTGAGCAGTTCTTC.

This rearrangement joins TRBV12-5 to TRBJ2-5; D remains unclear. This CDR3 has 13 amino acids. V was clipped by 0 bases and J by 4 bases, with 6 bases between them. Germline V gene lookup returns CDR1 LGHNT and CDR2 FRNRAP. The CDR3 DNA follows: TGTGCTAGTGGTTTGGTCGGGCTAGAGACCCAGTACTTC. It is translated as CASGLVGLETQYF.

The CDR3 spells CASSLGSGRNHGYTF. In DNA, the CDR3 is TGTGCCAGCAGCTTAGGAAGCGGCAGGAATCATGGCTACACCTTC. The genes are TRBV11-2 and TRBJ1-2, with unresolved D. CDR1 and CDR2 (germline): SGHAT, FQNNGV. This CDR3 region has 15 residues. The ends were cut back, 1 base at V and 6 bases at J, with 15 bases in the middle. Variable domain in full (rest from reference TRBV11-2 and TRBJ1-2): EAGVAQSPRYKIIEKRQSVAFWCNPISGHATLYWYQQILGQGPKLLIQFQNNGVVDDSQLPKDRFSAERLKGVDSTLKIQPAKLEDSAVYLCASSLGSGRNHGYTFGSGTRLTVV.

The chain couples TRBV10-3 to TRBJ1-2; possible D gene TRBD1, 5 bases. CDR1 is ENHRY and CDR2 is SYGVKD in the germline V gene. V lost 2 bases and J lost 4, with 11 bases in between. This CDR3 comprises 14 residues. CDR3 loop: CAISEGDSRYGYTF. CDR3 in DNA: TGTGCCATCAGTGAGGGAGACAGTCGCTATGGCTACACCTTC.

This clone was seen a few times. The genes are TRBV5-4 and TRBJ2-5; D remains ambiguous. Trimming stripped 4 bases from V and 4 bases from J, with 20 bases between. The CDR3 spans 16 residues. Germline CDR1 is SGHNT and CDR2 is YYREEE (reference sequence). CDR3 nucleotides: TGTGCCAGCAGCCTGGGGTCGGAAAGGGAACGAGAGACCCAGTACTTC. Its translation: CASSLGSERERETQYF.

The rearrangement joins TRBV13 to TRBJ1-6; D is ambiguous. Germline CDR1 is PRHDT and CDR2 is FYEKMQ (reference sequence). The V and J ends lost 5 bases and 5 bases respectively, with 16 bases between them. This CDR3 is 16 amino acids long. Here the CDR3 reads CASSPRSTANNSPLHF. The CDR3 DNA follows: TGTGCCAGCAGCCCTCGAAGCACAGCCAATAATTCACCCCTCCACTTT.

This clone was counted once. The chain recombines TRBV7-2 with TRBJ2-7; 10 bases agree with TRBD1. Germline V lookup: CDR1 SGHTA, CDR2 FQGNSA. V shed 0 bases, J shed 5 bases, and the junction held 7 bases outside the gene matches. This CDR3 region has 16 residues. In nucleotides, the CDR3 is TGTGCCAGCAGCTTAGCTGGGGACAGGGGTACCCACGAGCAGTACTTC. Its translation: CASSLAGDRGTHEQYF.